The sequence of this T cell receptor beta chain was determined in a study of CD8 T cells in ankylosing spondylitis. Study-wide results and caveats: Blood of patients with ankylosing spondylitis appeared to be characterized by a TCR beta motif of roughly eight highly homologous variants.

A word on this clonotype: The target antigen is unknown.

Trimming took 1 base from V and 4 from J; bases not matched to a gene: 8. The CDR3 is made up of 17 amino acids. Per germline, CDR1 LGHDT and CDR2 YNNKEL (reference sequence). TCRdb independently ran MiXCR on the 5' RACE reads; one entry per CDR3 protein. The sample gives about 360,000 distinct CDR3 sequences, roughly 22% of which show up once; roughly 13% is in the top ten. Source material: blood, either unsorted or a sorted T cell fraction (not recorded which). The receptor was derived from a male donor with ankylosing spondylitis or in good health (not recorded which). V gene TRBV3-1 combines with J gene TRBJ2-7; TRBD2 aligns across 12 bases. The chain's CDR3 is CASSQVPGTSGWYEQYF. CDR3 DNA: TGTGCCAGCAGCCAAGTTCCCGGGACTAGCGGGTGGTACGAGCAGTACTTC.